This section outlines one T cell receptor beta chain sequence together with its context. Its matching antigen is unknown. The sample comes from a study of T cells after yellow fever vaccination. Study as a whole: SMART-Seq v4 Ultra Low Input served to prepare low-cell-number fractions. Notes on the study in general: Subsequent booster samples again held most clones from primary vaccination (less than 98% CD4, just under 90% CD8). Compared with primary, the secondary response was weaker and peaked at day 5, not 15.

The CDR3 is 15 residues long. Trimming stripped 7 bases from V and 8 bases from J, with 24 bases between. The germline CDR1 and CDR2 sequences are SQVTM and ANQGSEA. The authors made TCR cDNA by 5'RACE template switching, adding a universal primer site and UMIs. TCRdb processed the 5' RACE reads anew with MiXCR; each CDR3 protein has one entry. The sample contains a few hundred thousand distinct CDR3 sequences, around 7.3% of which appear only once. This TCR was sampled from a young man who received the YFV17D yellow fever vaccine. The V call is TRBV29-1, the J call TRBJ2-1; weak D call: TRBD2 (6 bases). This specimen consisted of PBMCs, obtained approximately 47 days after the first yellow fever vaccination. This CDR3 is CSAPGRASDVDEQFF. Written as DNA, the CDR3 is TGCAGCGCCCCAGGGCGGGCTAGCGATGTCGATGAGCAGTTCTTC.